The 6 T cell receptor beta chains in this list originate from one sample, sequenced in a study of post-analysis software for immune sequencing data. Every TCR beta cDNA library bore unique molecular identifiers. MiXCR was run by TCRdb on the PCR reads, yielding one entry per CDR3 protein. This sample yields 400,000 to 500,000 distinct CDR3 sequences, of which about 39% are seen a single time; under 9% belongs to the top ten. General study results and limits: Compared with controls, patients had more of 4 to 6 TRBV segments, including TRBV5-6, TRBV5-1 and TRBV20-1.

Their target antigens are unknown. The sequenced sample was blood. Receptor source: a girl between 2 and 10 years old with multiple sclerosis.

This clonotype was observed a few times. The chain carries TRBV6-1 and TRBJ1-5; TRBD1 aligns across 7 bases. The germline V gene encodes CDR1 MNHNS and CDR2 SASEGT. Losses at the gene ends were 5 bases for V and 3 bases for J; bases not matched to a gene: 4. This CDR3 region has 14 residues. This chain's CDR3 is CASSQQGLNQPQHF. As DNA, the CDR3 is TGTGCCAGCAGTCAACAGGGGCTCAATCAGCCCCAGCATTTT.

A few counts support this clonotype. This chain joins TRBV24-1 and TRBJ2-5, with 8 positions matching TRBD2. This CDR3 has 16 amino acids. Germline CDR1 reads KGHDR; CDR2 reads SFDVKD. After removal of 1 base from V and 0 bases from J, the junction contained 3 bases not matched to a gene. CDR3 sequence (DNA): TGTGCCACCAGTGATTTCAAGCGGGGGTACCAAGAGACCCAGTACTTC. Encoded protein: CATSDFKRGYQETQYF.

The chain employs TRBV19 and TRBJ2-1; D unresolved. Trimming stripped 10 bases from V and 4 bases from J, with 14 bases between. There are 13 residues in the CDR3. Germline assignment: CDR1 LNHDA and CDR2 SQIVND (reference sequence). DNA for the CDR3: TGTGCCATCACGGACCCCCCTTACAATGAGCAGTTCTTC. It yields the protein CAITDPPYNEQFF.

This chain's CDR3 is CAISESRGRETQYF. The CDR3 coding sequence is TGTGCCATCAGTGAGTCAAGGGGAAGGGAGACCCAGTACTTC. J is TRBJ2-5 and V is TRBV10-3, with D possibly matching TRBD1 (5 bases). The CDR3 covers 14 residues. V was shortened by 0 bases and J by 5 bases, with 10 bases between the two germline ends. Germline lookup yields CDR1 ENHRY and CDR2 SYGVKD.

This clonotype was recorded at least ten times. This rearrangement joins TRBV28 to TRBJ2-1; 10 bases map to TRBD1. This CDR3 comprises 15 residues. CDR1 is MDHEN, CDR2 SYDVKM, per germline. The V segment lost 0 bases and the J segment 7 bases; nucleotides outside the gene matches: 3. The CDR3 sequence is CASSLWDRGSNEQFF. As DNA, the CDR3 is TGTGCCAGCAGTTTATGGGACAGGGGGTCGAATGAGCAGTTCTTC.

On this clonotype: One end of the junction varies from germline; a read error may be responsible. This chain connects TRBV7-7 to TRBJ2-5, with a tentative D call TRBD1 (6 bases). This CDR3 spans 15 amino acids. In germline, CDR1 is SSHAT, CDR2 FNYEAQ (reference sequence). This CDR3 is CASSLAPGAQETQYF. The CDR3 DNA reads TGTGCTAGCAGCTTAGCGCCAGGGGCACAAGAGACCCAGTACTTC.